This T cell receptor beta chain was captured in a study of early T cells in non-severe SARS-CoV-2 infection. MiXCR, run by TCRdb on the 5' RACE reads, gives a single entry per CDR3 protein. Among roughly 72,000 distinct CDR3 sequences listed, 9.5% to 15% were seen once. Trimming at V came to 6 bases and at J to 5 bases, leaving 12 bases not matched to a gene. Germline loops: CDR1 SGHNT, CDR2 YYREEE (reference sequence). This CDR3 has 15 residues. This sequence originates from an adult who was a healthcare worker with PCR-confirmed SARS-CoV-2 infection or an uninfected control (not recorded which). The starting material was whole blood, obtained at baseline. The V call is TRBV5-4, the J call TRBJ2-5; TRBD1 matches at 8 bases. CDR3 nucleotides: TGTGCCAGCATGCGGACAGGGACGATTGGGGAGACCCAGTACTTC. Translating gives CASMRTGTIGETQYF.